The 9 T cell receptor beta chains below were found in one sample sequenced in a study of shared clonotypes between healthy human individuals. Using immunoSEQ multiplex PCR, the repertoire was profiled, and TCRdb retains in-frame clones only, with some absent. This table has over a million clones, roughly 96% appearing once. Source material: naive CD4+ T cells sorted from blood. The subset was: CD45RA+ positively selected. Source of these receptors: a man aged 30 to 45 in good health.

The table lists this clone with a count of one. This sequence joins TRBV30 and TRBJ2-2; D not resolved. The germline V gene has CDR1 GTSNPN and CDR2 SVGIG (reference sequence). Trimming pared 5 bases from V and 5 bases from J, leaving 9 bases between. The CDR3 totals 12 residues. In DNA form, the CDR3 reads TGTGCCTGGTTACCCTTAACCGGGGAGCTGTTTTTT. Amino acid sequence: CAWLPLTGELFF.

This clone was detected once. This sample also contains other DNA sequences that code for the same CDR3. This chain uses TRBV2 with TRBJ1-1; D perhaps matches TRBD1 (6 bases). V lost 6 bases and J lost 2, with 10 bases in between. Germline loops: CDR1 SNHLY, CDR2 FYNNEI. CDR3 length: 13 amino acids. The CDR3 region has the DNA TGTGCCAGCAGCTTGGACAGAAACACTGAAGCTTTCTTT. This translates into CASSLDRNTEAFF.

The genes are TRBV18 and TRBJ2-1; 11 bases are a match to TRBD1. Unmatched junction bases numbered 13, after V lost 3 bases and J lost 6 bases. Germline CDR1 and CDR2: KGHSH and LQKENI. CDR3 length: 18 residues. The DNA of the CDR3 is TGTGCCAGCTCACCGTTGGGACAGGGGGTAGGGTTACCCAATGAGCAGTTCTTC. As protein: CASSPLGQGVGLPNEQFF.

The chain carries TRBV11-2 and TRBJ2-1, with TRBD2 matching 14 bases. Trimming took 5 bases from V and 10 from J; bases not matched to a gene: 7. This CDR3 region has 15 residues. CDR1 and CDR2 (germline): SGHAT, FQNNGV. CDR3 DNA sequence: TGTGCCAGCAGCCTTGGGACTAGCGGGAGAAGAGAGCAGTTCTTC. Translation: CASSLGTSGRREQFF.

V usage is TRBV18 and J usage is TRBJ2-7; TRBD1 matches at 9 bases. Unmatched junction bases numbered 9, after V lost 3 bases and J lost 3 bases. The germline V gene encodes CDR1 KGHSH and CDR2 LQKENI. The CDR3 is 16 residues long. The CDR3 nucleotides are TGTGCCAGCTCACCTTTGGGACAGGGTTATGACTACGAGCAGTACTTC. This encodes CASSPLGQGYDYEQYF.

The chain links TRBV28 to TRBJ2-1; 13 nucleotides agree with TRBD2. V trimming: 4 bases; J trimming: 4 bases; junction bases outside the gene matches: 10. This CDR3 has 18 residues. Germline CDR1 and CDR2: MDHEN and SYDVKM. This CDR3 reads CASSSRTSGRLLYNEQFF. The CDR3 coding sequence is TGTGCCAGCAGTTCCCGGACTAGCGGGAGACTTTTGTACAATGAGCAGTTCTTC. Drawing the rest from reference TRBV28 and TRBJ2-1, the complete variable domain is DVKVTQSSRYLVKRTGEKVFLECVQDMDHENMFWYRQDPGLGLRLIYFSYDVKMKEKGDIPEGYSVSREKKERFSLILESASTNQTSMYLCASSSRTSGRLLYNEQFFGPGTRLTVL.

The count of this clone is one. This sample includes further DNA sequences coding for the same CDR3. The rearrangement joins TRBV29-1 to TRBJ2-7, with D unclear. V lost 4 bases and J 2 bases, leaving 9 bases between the germline ends. The CDR3 extends over 12 amino acids. CDR1 and CDR2 from the germline V gene are SQVTM and ANQGSEA. The CDR3 region is CSVVGGPYEQYF. Here the CDR3 DNA reads TGCAGCGTTGTGGGCGGACCCTACGAGCAGTACTTC.

The chain couples TRBV2 to TRBJ2-1; the D call may be TRBD1 or TRBD2 (6 bases each). In germline, CDR1 is SNHLY, CDR2 FYNNEI. The length of the CDR3 is 19 residues. V was shortened by 0 bases and J by 2 bases, with 20 bases between the two germline ends. The CDR3 DNA reads TGTGCCAGCAGTGAAGCGCTTCGGGGGTACAGGGTTCCCTACAATGAGCAGTTCTTC. Its protein product is CASSEALRGYRVPYNEQFF.

The chain couples TRBV19 to TRBJ2-1, with 10 positions matching TRBD1. CDR1 is LNHDA, CDR2 SQIVND, per germline (reference sequence). The CDR3 spans 17 residues. The J segment lost 7 bases and the V segment lost 1 base, leaving 10 bases of the junction unmatched. CDR3 DNA sequence: TGTGCCAGTAGTATAGGGACAGGGGGTAGAAGGGGGAATGAGCAGTTCTTC. Amino acid sequence: CASSIGTGGRRGNEQFF.